This T cell receptor beta chain emerged from a study of shared clonotypes between healthy human individuals. Profiling relied on immunoSEQ multiplex PCR, and the TCRdb table lists in-frame clones only, not all of them. The sample lists about 680,000 clones; around 90% were seen once. Naive CD8 isolation took CD45RO-negative cells positively selected for CCR7 and excluded terminally differentiated effector memory CD45RA+ cells. CDR3 size: 15 residues. V gave up 4 bases and J gave up 3 bases, with 15 bases separating them. Germline V gene data show CDR1 as MDHEN and CDR2 as SYDVKM. Worth noting for this clone: Its antigen is not known.

Study-level points and caveats: When compared with the clonotypes that were shared by all four sorted-subset donors, the non-shared clonotypes turned out to have lower generation probabilities.

The receptor was derived from a man under 40 in good health. The rearrangement links TRBV28 to TRBJ2-5; TRBD1 might be the D (5 bases). What was sequenced was naive CD8+ T cells sorted from blood. CDR3 bases: TGTGCCAGCAGTTCGAGACCAGGGTTCGAAGAGACCCAGTACTTC. Its translation: CASSSRPGFEETQYF.